This T cell receptor beta chain was retrieved from a study of OX40 agonist ivuxolimab in advanced cancers. For the study at large: At 0.01 to 10 mg/kg, ivuxolimab was administered intravenously to patients every 2 weeks. Previous treatment with anti-PD-1, anti-PD-L1 or anti-CTLA-4 therapy was allowed; 40% had received some. A partial response was reached by three patients: one with hepatocellular carcinoma and two with cutaneous melanoma.

Sequenced by immunoSEQ multiplex PCR; TCRdb stores in-frame clones only, minus some. The sample carries 48,000 or so clones, 83% recorded once. Individuals having autoimmune disease history or systemic immunosuppression were not enrolled. Germline V gives CDR1 SQVTM, CDR2 ANQGSEA. V was pared by 7 bases and J by 4 bases, with 16 bases between. There are 13 residues in the CDR3. This clone was counted a few times. Specimen: CD4+ or CD8+ T cells sorted from blood, collected in a trial of the OX40 agonist ivuxolimab. V and J are TRBV29-1 and TRBJ1-1, with TRBD1 as a possible D gene (5 bases). The clonotype was recovered from an adult with an advanced solid tumor such as melanoma, head and neck, liver or kidney cancer. The CDR3 nucleotides are TGCAGCGCCTGGGACGGTCCGGGCACTGAAGCTTTCTTT. Its translation: CSAWDGPGTEAFF.